A selection of T cell receptor beta chains follows, all from one sample in a study of beta chain features in type 1 diabetes. Assay used: immunoSEQ multiplex PCR; TCRdb lists only in-frame clones, some missing. In the table there are over 15,000 clones, less than 50% of which are singletons. Input material: stem cell memory CD4+ T cells from blood. These receptors all come from a middle-aged woman in good health. The CDR3 runs from the conserved cysteine through the conserved F or W.

j_call v_call cdr3_aa
TRBJ2-7 TRBV7-6 CASSLARETVGEQYF
TRBJ2-3 TRBV6-6 CASSYREDTQYF
TRBJ1-4 TRBV14 CASSRVRGEKLFF
TRBJ1-5 TRBV6-6 CASGYSPRDNNQPQHF
TRBJ2-5 TRBV11-3 CASSLGQLTQETQYF
TRBJ2-7 TRBV9 CASSEHSDRDYEQYF
TRBJ1-5 TRBV19 CASSWDRGGNQPQHF
TRBJ2-5 TRBV5-4 CASSSGQFQETQYF
TRBJ1-4 TRBV7-9 CASSFPGVMNEKLFF
TRBJ2-4 TRBV9 CASSVGLAKNIQYF
TRBJ2-7 TRBV4-3 CASSRRRGRAVNEQYF
TRBJ2-5 TRBV7-7 CASSPRGRLAGGDVQETQYF
TRBJ1-6 TRBV4-2 CASSSTLGYSPLHF
TRBJ1-2 TRBV7-9 CASSPNPGQGAQNYGYTF
TRBJ2-3 TRBV11-2 CASSLGSGADTQYF
TRBJ1-6 TRBV5-6 CASSLRGWGDANYNSPLHF
TRBJ2-1 TRBV5-1 CASSPVLAPNNEQFF
TRBJ2-5 TRBV10-2 CASRGSGGETQYF
TRBJ2-1 TRBV7-2 CASSQTSGYNEQFF
TRBJ2-1 TRBV5-1 CASSWRGWIDNEQFF
TRBJ2-5 TRBV6-5 CASSYPAGAAETQYF
TRBJ1-3 TRBV9 CASSGLGQSSGNTIYF
TRBJ1-4 TRBV4-3 CASSQDLPTARFNEKLFF
TRBJ2-3 TRBV2 CASTEGYRFTDTQYF
TRBJ1-5 TRBV6-6 CASKNPGQGKGQPQHF
TRBJ2-5 TRBV10-1 CASSEGRTETQYF
TRBJ2-2 TRBV5-1 CASSLYYTGELFF
TRBJ2-5 TRBV6-5 CASSYWTGAETQYF
TRBJ2-3 TRBV18 CASSPLTGVGGTDTQYF
TRBJ2-1 TRBV19 CASSIVTSGNNEQFF